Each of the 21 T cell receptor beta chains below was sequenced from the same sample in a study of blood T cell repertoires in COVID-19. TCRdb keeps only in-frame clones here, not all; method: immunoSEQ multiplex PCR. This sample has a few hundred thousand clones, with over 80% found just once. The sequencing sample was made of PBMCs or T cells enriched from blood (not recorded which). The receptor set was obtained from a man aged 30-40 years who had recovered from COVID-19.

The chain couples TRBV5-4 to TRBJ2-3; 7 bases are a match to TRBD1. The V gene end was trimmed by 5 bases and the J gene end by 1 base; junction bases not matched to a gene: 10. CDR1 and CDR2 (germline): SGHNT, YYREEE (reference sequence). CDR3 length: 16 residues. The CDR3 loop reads CASSPRAGTGTDTQYF. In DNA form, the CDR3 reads TGTGCCAGCAGTCCTAGGGCCGGGACAGGCACAGATACGCAGTATTTT.

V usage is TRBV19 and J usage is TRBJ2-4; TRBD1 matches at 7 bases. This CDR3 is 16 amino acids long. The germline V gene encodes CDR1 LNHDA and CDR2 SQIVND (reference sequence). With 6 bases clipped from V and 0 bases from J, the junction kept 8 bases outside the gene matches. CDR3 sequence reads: CASSEQGNLAKNIQYF. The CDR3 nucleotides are TGTGCCAGTAGCGAACAGGGGAATCTAGCCAAAAACATTCAGTACTTC.

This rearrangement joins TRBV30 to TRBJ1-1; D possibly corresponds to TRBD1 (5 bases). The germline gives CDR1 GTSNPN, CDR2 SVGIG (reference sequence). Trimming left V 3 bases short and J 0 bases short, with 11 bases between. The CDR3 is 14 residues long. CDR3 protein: CAWRGGTMNTEAFF. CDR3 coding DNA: TGTGCCTGGAGGGGAGGGACTATGAACACTGAAGCTTTCTTT.

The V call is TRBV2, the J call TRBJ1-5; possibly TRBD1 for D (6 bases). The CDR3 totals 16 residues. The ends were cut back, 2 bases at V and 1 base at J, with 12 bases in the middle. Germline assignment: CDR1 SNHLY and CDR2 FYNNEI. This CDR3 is CASSEWLGASNQPQHF. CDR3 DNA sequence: TGTGCCAGCAGTGAATGGTTGGGGGCCAGCAATCAGCCCCAGCATTTT.

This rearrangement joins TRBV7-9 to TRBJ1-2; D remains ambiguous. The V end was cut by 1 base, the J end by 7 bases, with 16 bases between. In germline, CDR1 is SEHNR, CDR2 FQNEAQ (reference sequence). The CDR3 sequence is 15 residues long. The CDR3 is CASSLEGSGIGGYTF. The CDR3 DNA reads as TGTGCCAGCAGCTTAGAAGGTTCGGGAATTGGTGGCTACACCTTC.

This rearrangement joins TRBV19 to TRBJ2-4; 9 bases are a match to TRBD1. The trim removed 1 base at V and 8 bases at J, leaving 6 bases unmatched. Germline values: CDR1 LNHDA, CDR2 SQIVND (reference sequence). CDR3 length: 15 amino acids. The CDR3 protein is CASSIGGQGRDIQYF. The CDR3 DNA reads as TGTGCCAGTAGTATAGGTGGACAGGGGAGGGACATTCAGTACTTC. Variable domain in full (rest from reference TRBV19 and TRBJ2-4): DGGITQSPKYLFRKEGQNVTLSCEQNLNHDAMYWYRQDPGQGLRLIYYSQIVNDFQKGDIAEGYSVSREKKESFPLTVTSAQKNPTAFYLCASSIGGQGRDIQYFGAGTRLSVL.

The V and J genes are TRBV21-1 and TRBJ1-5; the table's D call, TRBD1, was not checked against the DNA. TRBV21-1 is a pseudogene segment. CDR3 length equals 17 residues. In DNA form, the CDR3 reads TGTGCCAGCAGCAAATTTTATCATCGACAGGTCAATCAGCCCCAGCATTTT. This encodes CASSKFYHRQVNQPQHF.

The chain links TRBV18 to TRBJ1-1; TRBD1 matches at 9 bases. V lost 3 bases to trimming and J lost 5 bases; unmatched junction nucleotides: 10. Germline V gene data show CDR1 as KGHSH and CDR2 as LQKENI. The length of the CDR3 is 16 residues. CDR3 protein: CASSPTQTGGGTEAFF. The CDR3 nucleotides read TGTGCCAGCTCACCGACTCAGACAGGGGGAGGGACTGAAGCTTTCTTT.

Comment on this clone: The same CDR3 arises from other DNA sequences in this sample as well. The DNA for the CDR3 is TGCGCCAGCAGCTTGGGGACAGGGGGCAACGAGCAGTACTTC. It yields the protein CASSLGTGGNEQYF. This chain uses TRBV5-1 with TRBJ2-7; 11 bases are a match to TRBD1. The CDR3 is 14 residues long. Unmatched junction bases numbered 1, after V lost 0 bases and J lost 5 bases. Germline V gene data show CDR1 as SGHRS and CDR2 as YFSETQ.

DNA of the CDR3: TGTGCCAGCAAAGGACAGGTTGAAGCTTTCTTT. Protein: CASKGQVEAFF. The chain links TRBV6-5 to TRBJ1-1, with TRBD1 matching over 7 bases. The J segment lost 7 bases and the V segment lost 7 bases, leaving 3 bases of the junction unmatched. The length of the CDR3 is 11 residues. The V gene's germline CDR1 is MNHEY and CDR2 SVGAGI.

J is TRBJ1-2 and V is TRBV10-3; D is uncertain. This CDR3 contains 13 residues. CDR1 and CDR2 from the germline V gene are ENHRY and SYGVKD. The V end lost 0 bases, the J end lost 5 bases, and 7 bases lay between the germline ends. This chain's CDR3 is CAISESGVYGYTF. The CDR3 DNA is TGTGCCATCAGTGAGTCCGGGGTATATGGCTACACCTTC.

The CDR3 sequence: CASSPGLAGGTDTQYF. CDR3 DNA: TGTGCCAGCAGCCCAGGACTAGCGGGGGGCACAGATACGCAGTATTTT. The chain couples TRBV7-8 to TRBJ2-3; TRBD2 matches at 13 bases. The germline V gene has CDR1 SGHVS and CDR2 FQNEAQ. V shed 5 bases and J 1 base; nucleotides not matched to a gene: 3. This CDR3 has 16 amino acids.

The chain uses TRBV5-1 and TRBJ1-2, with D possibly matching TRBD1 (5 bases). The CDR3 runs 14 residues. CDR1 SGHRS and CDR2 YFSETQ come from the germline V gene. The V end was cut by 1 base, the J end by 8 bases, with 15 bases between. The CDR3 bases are TGCGCCAGCAGCTTGATGGAGGGGAAGAACGGCTACACCTTC. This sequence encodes CASSLMEGKNGYTF.

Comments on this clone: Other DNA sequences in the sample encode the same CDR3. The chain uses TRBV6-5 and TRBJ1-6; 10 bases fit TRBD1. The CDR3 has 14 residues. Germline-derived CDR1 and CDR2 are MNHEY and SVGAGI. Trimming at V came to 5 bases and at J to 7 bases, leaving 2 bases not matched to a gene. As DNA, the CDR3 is TGTGCCAGCAGTAGGGACAGGGGCAATTCACCCCTCCACTTT. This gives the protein CASSRDRGNSPLHF.

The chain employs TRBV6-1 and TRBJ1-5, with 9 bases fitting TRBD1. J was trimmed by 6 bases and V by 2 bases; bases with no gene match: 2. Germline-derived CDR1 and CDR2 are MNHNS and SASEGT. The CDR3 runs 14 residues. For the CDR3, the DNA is TGTGCCAGCAGTGAACTGGACAGGGGTCAGCCCCAGCATTTT. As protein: CASSELDRGQPQHF.

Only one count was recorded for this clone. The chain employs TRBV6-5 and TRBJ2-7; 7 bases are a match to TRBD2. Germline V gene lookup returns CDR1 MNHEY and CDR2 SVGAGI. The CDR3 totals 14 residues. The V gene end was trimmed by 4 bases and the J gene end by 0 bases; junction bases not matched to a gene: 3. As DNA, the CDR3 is TGTGCCAGCAGTTCTAGCGGCTCCTCCTACGAGCAGTACTTC. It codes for CASSSSGSSYEQYF.

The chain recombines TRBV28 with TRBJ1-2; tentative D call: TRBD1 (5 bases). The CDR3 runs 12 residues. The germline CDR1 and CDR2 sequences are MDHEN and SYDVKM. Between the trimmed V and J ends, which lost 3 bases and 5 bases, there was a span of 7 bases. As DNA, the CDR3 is TGTGCCAGCAGTTTCCAGGGTTATGGCTACACCTTC. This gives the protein CASSFQGYGYTF.

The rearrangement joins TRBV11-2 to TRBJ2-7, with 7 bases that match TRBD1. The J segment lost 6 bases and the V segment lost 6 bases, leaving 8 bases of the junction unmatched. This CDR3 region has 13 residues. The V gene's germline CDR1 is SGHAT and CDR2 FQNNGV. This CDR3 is CASSTGALGEQYF. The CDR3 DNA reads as TGTGCCAGCAGTACAGGGGCCCTCGGCGAGCAGTACTTC. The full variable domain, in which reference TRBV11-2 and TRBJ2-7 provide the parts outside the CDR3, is EAGVAQSPRYKIIEKRQSVAFWCNPISGHATLYWYQQILGQGPKLLIQFQNNGVVDDSQLPKDRFSAERLKGVDSTLKIQPAKLEDSAVYLCASSTGALGEQYFGPGTRLTVT.

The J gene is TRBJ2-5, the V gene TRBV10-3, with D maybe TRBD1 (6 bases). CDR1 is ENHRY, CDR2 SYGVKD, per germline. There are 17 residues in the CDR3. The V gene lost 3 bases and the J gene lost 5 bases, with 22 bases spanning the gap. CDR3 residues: CAISDPSGPQGRETQYF. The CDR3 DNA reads TGTGCCATCAGTGATCCATCCGGTCCCCAGGGGCGGGAGACCCAGTACTTC.

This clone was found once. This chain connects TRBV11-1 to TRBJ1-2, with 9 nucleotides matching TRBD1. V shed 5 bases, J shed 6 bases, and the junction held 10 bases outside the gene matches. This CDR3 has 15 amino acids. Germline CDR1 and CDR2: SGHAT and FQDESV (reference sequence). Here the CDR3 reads CASSLSGTGMDGYTF. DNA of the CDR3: TGTGCCAGCAGCCTATCCGGGACAGGGATGGATGGCTACACCTTC.

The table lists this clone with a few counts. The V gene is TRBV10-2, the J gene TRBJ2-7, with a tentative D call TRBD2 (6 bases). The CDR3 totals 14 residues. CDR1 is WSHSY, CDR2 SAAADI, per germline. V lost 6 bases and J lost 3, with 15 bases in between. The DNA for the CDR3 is TGCGCCAGCAGCCTCCACCGGGAGATCTACGAGCAGTACTTC. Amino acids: CASSLHREIYEQYF.